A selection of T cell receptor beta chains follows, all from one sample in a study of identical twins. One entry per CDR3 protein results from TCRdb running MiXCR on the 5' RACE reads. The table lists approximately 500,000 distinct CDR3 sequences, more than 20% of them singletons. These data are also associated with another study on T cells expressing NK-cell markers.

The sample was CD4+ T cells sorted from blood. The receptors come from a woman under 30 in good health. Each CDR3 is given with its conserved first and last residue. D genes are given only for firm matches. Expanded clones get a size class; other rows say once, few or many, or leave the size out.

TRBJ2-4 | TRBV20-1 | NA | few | TGCAGTGCGAGAGGGGAGGGGGGGGTTTGGGACATTCAGTACTTC | CSARGEGGVWDIQYF
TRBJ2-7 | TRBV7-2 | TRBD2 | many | TGTGCCAGCAGCTTGACTAGCGGCGCCTACGAGCAGTACTTC | CASSLTSGAYEQYF
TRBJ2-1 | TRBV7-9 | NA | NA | TGTGCCAGCAGCTTAGGGGGGGGCGGGAGAGGAGATGAGCAGTTCTTC | CASSLGGGGRGDEQFF
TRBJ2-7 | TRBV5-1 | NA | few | TGCGCCAGCAGCTTGACCCTGCAGGGGAGCTTAGCCGAGCAGTACTTC | CASSLTLQGSLAEQYF
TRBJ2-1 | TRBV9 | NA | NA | TGTGCCAGCAGCGTAGAGGTGGGACGGAACAATGAGCAGTTCTTC | CASSVEVGRNNEQFF
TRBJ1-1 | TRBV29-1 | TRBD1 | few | TGCAGCGTTGCGGGACAGGGCATAGTTGCTTTCTTT | CSVAGQGIVAFF
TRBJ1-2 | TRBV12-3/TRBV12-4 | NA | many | TGTGCCAGCAGTGGGGGGAGGGGTGATGGCTACACCTTC | CASSGGRGDGYTF
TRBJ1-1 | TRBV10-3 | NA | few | TGTGCCATCAGTGAGGAGTCATACACTGAAGCTTTCTTT | CAISEESYTEAFF
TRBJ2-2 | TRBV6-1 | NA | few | TGTGCCAGCAGTGACCACGACGGAAACGGGGAGCTGTTTTTT | CASSDHDGNGELFF
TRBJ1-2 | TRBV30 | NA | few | TGTGCCTGGGGGAAGGTCTATGGCTACACCTTC | CAWGKVYGYTF
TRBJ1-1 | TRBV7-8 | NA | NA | TGTGCCAGCAGCTTAAGGGCAGGGATGAACACTGAAGCTTTCTTT | CASSLRAGMNTEAFF
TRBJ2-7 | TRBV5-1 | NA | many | TGCGCCAGCAGCTTGGTGGGAAGGACCTACGAGCAGTACTTC | CASSLVGRTYEQYF
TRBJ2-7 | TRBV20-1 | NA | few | TGCAGTGCTAATCGACGGGGGCGCACCTCCTACGAGCAGTACTTC | CSANRRGRTSYEQYF
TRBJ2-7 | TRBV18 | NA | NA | TGTGCCAGCTCACCACATGGGGACTCCTACGAGCAGTACTTC | CASSPHGDSYEQYF
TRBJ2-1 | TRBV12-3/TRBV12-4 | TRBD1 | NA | TGTGCCATCAGTTTAGAAAACAGGGGAACTAGCTCCTACAATGAGCAGTTCTTC | CAISLENRGTSSYNEQFF
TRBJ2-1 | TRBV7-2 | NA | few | TGTGCCAGCAGCTTCCCCGGGAACACCAATGAGCAGTTCTTC | CASSFPGNTNEQFF
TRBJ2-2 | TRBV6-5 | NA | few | TGTGCCAGCAGATTGGGCCGCGGGGAGCTGTTTTTT | CASRLGRGELFF
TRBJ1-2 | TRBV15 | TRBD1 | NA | TGTGCCACCAGCAGAGCATGGAGGGACAGGGGCTATGGCTACACCTTC | CATSRAWRDRGYGYTF
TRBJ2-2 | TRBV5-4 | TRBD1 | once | TGTGCCAGGAGCCCGGACAGGGACACCGGGGAGCTGTTTTTT | CARSPDRDTGELFF
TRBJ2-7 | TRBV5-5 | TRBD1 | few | TGTGCCAGCAGCTTCGATCCGGGACAGGGCTACGAGCAGTACTTC | CASSFDPGQGYEQYF
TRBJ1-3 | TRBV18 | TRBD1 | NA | TGTGCCAGCTCACCAAACGGACAGGGAATCGCTGGAAACACCATATATTTT | CASSPNGQGIAGNTIYF
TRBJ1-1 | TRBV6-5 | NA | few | TGTGCCAGCAGTTACTCGACTATGATGACGAGGCGGGGAACTGAAGCTTTCTTT | CASSYSTMMTRRGTEAFF
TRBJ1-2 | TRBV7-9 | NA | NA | TGTGCCAGCATCCCCGGACTCCGGACAGAATATGGCTACACCTTC | CASIPGLRTEYGYTF
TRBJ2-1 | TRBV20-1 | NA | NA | TGCAGTGCTACCGGGACTCGACGACATGAGCAGTTCTTC | CSATGTRRHEQFF
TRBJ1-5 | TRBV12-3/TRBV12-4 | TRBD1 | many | TGTGCCAGCAGGGGGACAGGGGACCAGCCCCAGCATTTT | CASRGTGDQPQHF
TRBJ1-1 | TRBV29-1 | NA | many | TGCAGCGCCGGACAAGGCTTTGAAGCTTTCTTT | CSAGQGFEAFF
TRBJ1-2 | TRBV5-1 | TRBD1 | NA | TGCGCCAGCAGCTCCGGGACAGCTTATCGCTACACCTTC | CASSSGTAYRYTF
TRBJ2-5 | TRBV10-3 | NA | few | TGTGCCATTCGGTCATCTCAAGAGACCCAGTACTTC | CAIRSSQETQYF
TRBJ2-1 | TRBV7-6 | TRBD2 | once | TGTGCCAGCAGCTTAGGAGCGGGGGGGGACAATGAGCAGTTCTTC | CASSLGAGGDNEQFF
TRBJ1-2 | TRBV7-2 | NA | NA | TGTGCCAGCAGCTTAGCGGGGGCGTATGCTAGCTATGGCTACACCTTC | CASSLAGAYASYGYTF
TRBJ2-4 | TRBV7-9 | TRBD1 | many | TGTGCCAGCAGTCTCGGACAGGGACTAGCCAAAAACATTCAGTACTTC | CASSLGQGLAKNIQYF
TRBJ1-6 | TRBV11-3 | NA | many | TGTGCCAGCAGCTTAGAAGGGAATTCACCCCTCCACTTT | CASSLEGNSPLHF
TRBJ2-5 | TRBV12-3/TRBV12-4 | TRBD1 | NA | TGTGCCAGCAGTCCCGGGACAGGACTCCGATTTCGGGAGACCCAGTACTTC | CASSPGTGLRFRETQYF
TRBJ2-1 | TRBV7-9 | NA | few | TGTGCCAGCAGCCGAAGCACGGGGGGCGAGAACAATGAGCAGTTCTTC | CASSRSTGGENNEQFF
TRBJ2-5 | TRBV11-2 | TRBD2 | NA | TGTGCCAGCAGCTTACAGGGTAGCGGGAGAAAAGTGGGGACCCAGTACTTC | CASSLQGSGRKVGTQYF
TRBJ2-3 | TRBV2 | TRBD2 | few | TGTGCCAGCAGTGAACAGGGACTAGCGGCGGATACGCAGTATTTT | CASSEQGLAADTQYF
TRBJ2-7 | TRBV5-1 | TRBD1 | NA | TGCGCCAGCAGCTTGAACAGGGGTAGCGAGCAGTACTTC | CASSLNRGSEQYF
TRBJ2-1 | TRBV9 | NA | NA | TGTGCCAGCAGCGTAGAAGTGGGCTCCTACAATGAGCAGTTCTTC | CASSVEVGSYNEQFF
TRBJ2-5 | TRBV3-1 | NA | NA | TGTGCCAGCGAGTATCTAGGGAAAGAGACCCAGTACTTC | CASEYLGKETQYF
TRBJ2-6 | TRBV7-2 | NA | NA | TGTGCCAGCGAAACGGGGCTGTCTGGGGCCAACGTCCTGACTTTC | CASETGLSGANVLTF
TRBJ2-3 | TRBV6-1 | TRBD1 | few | TGTGCCAGCGGGACAGAGATACCCACACCACAGTATTTT | CASGTEIPTPQYF
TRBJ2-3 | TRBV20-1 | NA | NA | TGCAGTGCTAATGACAGGACTGGCACAGATACGCAGTATTTT | CSANDRTGTDTQYF
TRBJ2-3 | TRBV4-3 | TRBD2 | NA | TGCGCCAGCAGCCATCCGGGACTAGCGGGAGATACGCAGTATTTT | CASSHPGLAGDTQYF
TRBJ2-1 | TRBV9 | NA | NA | TGTGCCAGCAGCGTAGGACAATTCTGGGATGAGCAGTTCTTC | CASSVGQFWDEQFF
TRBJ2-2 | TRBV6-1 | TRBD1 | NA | TGTGCCAGCAGTAGGACAGGTCCCACCACCGGGGAGCTGTTTTTT | CASSRTGPTTGELFF
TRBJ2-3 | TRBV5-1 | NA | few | TGCGCCAGCAGCGCGCGAGGGCCAGATACGCAGTATTTT | CASSARGPDTQYF
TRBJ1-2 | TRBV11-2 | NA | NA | TGTGCCAGCAGCCCCTTATTGTTACAGGACTATGGCTACACCTTC | CASSPLLLQDYGYTF
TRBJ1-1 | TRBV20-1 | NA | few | TGCAGTGCCCCCGGAAGGTCTTTGAACACTGAAGCTTTCTTT | CSAPGRSLNTEAFF
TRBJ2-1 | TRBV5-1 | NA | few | TGCGCCAGCAGCTTGCTGGGGGGCGGAAATGAGCAGTTCTTC | CASSLLGGGNEQFF
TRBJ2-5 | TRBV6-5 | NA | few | TGTGCCAGCAGTTACTCGACAGCAGAGACCCAGTACTTC | CASSYSTAETQYF
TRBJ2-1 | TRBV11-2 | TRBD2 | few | TGTGCCAGCAGCGAACTAGCGGGAGACGGGTCCTTC | CASSELAGDGSF
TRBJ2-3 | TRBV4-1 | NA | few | TGCGCCAGCAGCCCTTCGATGAGGCCCACAGATACGCAGTATTTT | CASSPSMRPTDTQYF